This T cell receptor (beta chain) was profiled in a study of cytomegalovirus exposure and HLA in healthy donors (dated by TCRdb to about 2017). As for the study more broadly: An earlier analysis of roughly 630 of the donors reported roughly 270 Gb of sequence data and 120 million or so unique TCR beta sequences from 150 million to 200 million T cells. The T cell repertoires of 550 to 850 subjects were profiled by immunosequencing and related to cytomegalovirus serostatus. In addition to the first cohort of several hundred subjects, a separate validation cohort of 130 or so different subjects was used. Around 330 gigabases of sequencing data and roughly 80 million unique TCR sequences made up an early release that covered approximately 700 HLA-typed donors. Typing coverage varied by locus: roughly 629-630 donors for A, B, C, DRB1 and DQB1; roughly 510 for DQA1; about 570 for DPA1; approximately 450 for DPB1. Rather than drawing on any new phenotypic data, the later analysis identified candidate immune exposures from TCR beta sequences and the way those sequences occurred across donors. Alongside the repertoire data, information on donor age, sex, ethnicity and CMV serostatus was compiled. In a later genetic analysis, genome-wide SNP genotypes for about 65% of the roughly 700 donors were used, and that subset was treated as a discovery cohort. Every repertoire in the discovery cohort had been generated on one and the same sequencing platform. To predict cytomegalovirus infection status, the study brought together high-throughput TCR immunosequencing, statistical association of individual TCRs with disease status, and machine learning. Because of strong linkage in the cohort, roughly 5 DR-DQ haplotypes were treated as single units for association and clustering. On average, roughly 240,000 unique TCR beta nucleotide sequences were sequenced per donor among 350 to 400 genotyped donors of the cohort, with roughly 20% of those sequences being non-productive. Class I and class II HLA loci were covered by the typing at four-digit resolution. The genetic ancestry cluster associated with self-reported Caucasian donors included approximately 85% of the roughly 410 genotyped donors. The study aimed to test whether signatures of past pathogen exposure could be identified by cataloging public T cell receptors. In a later analysis, previously published TCR beta repertoires from roughly 710 donors were re-analyzed and high-resolution HLA genotyping was added so that TCR occurrence patterns could be studied. An earlier analysis of roughly 600 of the donors used high-throughput TCR beta sequencing to judge whether each TCR beta V gene segment behaved as functional or pseudogenic. Overall study outcomes, separate from this receptor: Several of the top co-occurrence clusters appeared to be linked to parvovirus B19, influenza, CMV and Epstein-Barr virus, according to a later analysis. The 87-base-pair reads could not distinguish some IMGT-functional V segments, including TRBV6-2 and TRBV6-3, so those segments were excluded. A few of the identified cytomegalovirus-associated TCR beta chains were confirmed in vitro to be specific for cytomegalovirus antigens. A total of fewer than 200 TCR beta chains were listed by the study as associated with cytomegalovirus. Roughly uniform sequencing depth across donors was assumed in presence/absence analyses, although this assumption may not hold. Because counts were too low, roughly 16 rarely observed V segments, including chromosome 9 orphons, were left out of the earlier analysis of some 640 of the donors. Immune exposure information for the cohort was limited to CMV serostatus. V-gene and J-gene trimming of TCR beta chains was associated with a missense DCLRE1C variant in a later genetic analysis, and the association was replicated in an independent cohort. A further reported finding was that TCR beta sequences accurately predicted the HLA-A and HLA-B alleles for most subjects in the first cohort. According to a later analysis, most CMV-associated TCR beta chains appeared to be HLA-restricted, and the HLA associations seemed to be driven largely by CMV exposure. In a later analysis, about 16,000 TCR beta sequences were associated with specific HLA alleles at a false discovery rate of 0.05. HLA typing was unavailable for some donors at each locus, so association tests used only the typed subset. In a later analysis, HLA-associated TCR beta chains showed more clonal expansion and lower generation probabilities than non-associated chains that were equally common. Across donors, most TCR sequences were observed very rarely, whereas some public TCRs were present in many individuals. The classifier was reported to diagnose cytomegalovirus status with high specificity and sensitivity in both the original and validation cohorts. Correlated functional status among segregating V segments might be attributable to linkage disequilibrium, but an unknown experimental factor could not be ruled out. This cohort had only TCR beta chains sequenced, and the lack of alpha or paired-chain data limited which features could be detected. In a later analysis, TCR association rates were found to vary across HLA loci, with the most associated TCRs seen for DRB1 alleles and the fewest for HLA-C alleles. In an earlier analysis of about 600 of the donors, most TCR beta V segments appeared in productive rearrangements about 87% or about 30% of the time, broadly matching IMGT annotations. A later genetic analysis reported fewer N-insertions in productive TCRs among donors in an Asian-associated ancestry cluster than the approximately 670-donor mean. A cluster of highly shared sequence variants was judged likely to represent a technical artifact of the sequencing pipeline. The authors suggested that the approach could potentially be extended to other disease states and immunological phenotypes. When HLA alleles, especially DR and DQ, strongly co-occurred, TCR associations were difficult to assign to individual alleles.

Spanning cysteine to phenylalanine, the CDR3 consists of 18 amino acids. Only the CDR3 part of the read is kept: 54 bases, read in frame from the first base. The germline V gene (reference sequence) supplies CDR1 GTSNPN and CDR2 SVGIG. V lost 0 bases and J lost 0 bases; the stretch between them is 20 bases long. To note about this clone: The specificity of this receptor is unknown. No much larger clone is present one base from it, and per-base qualities are unavailable.

Library generation was performed with the immunoSEQ multiplex PCR assay. The multiplex PCR relied on a mix of 60 forward primers for TCR Vbeta segments and 13 reverse primers for TCR Jbeta segments. A multiplex PCR assay on genomic DNA amplified the CDR3 region of rearranged TCR beta genes. Amplified TCR beta libraries were sequenced as 87-base-pair reads on the Illumina HiSeq System. The study's processing was this. In a later analysis, some 80 million unique TCR beta chains were counted across the 650 to 750 repertoires, and around 10 million of these chains were shared by at least two donors. Raw reads were error-corrected and collapsed into unique sequences with a nearest-neighbor algorithm that merged closely related sequences to remove PCR and sequencing errors. Alignment of CDR3 sequences to IMGT reference sequences was used to assign V, D and J gene segments. For a sequence to be retained, a match of at least six nucleotides to both a V gene segment and a J gene segment was required. Rearrangements were classified as productive when the CDR3 lacked stop codons and remained in frame with V and J, and all other rearrangements were classified as non-productive. CDR3 was defined according to IMGT convention as the region running from the second conserved V-encoded cysteine to the conserved J-encoded phenylalanine. In an earlier analysis of approximately 590 of the donors, sequences lacking an unambiguous match to a single V gene segment were excluded. An earlier analysis of just under 600 of the donors called V segments functional above 56.7% productive rearrangements and segregating when the between-donor standard deviation exceeded 5%. A statistical classification framework was built to diagnose cytomegalovirus status from the catalog of TCR beta chain sequences. V and J gene assignment, in a later analysis, came from comparing TCR nucleotide sequences with IMGT/GENE-DB human TR gene sequences. Using the TCRdist pipeline, a later analysis assigned CDR3 sequences along with most-parsimonious VDJ recombination scenarios. In a later analysis, each TCR beta chain was defined by its CDR3 amino acid sequence together with its V-gene family, and reads lacking a unique V-gene family were excluded. To address suspected cross-contamination and a sequencing artifact, a later analysis removed roughly 580 highly shared, low-generation-probability nucleotide sequences. In a later analysis, a clonal expansion index was calculated for each public chain from normalized within-repertoire ranks of inferred template counts. A later analysis computed generation probabilities with a VDJ recombination model fitted to out-of-frame rearrangements, and checked the results against IGoR. Hypergeometric tests were used in a later analysis to score TCR-TCR, TCR-HLA and TCR-CMV co-occurrence, with a repertoire-size bias correction applied to the TCR pairs. False discovery rates were estimated in a later analysis by permuting HLA or CMV assignments 20 times. In a later analysis, co-occurring TCRs were grouped using DBSCAN, and TCRdist sequence similarity was added for clustering within HLA-allele-positive subsets. Repertoires with fewer than 30,000 or more than 120,000 public chains, plus five repertoires with anomalous nucleotide sharing, were excluded from co-occurrence clustering. As stored in TCRdb, this immuneACCESS dataset retains in-frame rearrangements with V and J assigned. A fraction of the clones does not appear; measured against another copy, unresolved V genes explain less than half of the discrepancy, and the remainder lacks a known reason. That table furnishes V, J and clone size, whereas the DNA furnished D and trimming. Within this sample are 200,000 or so clones, with about four fifths of them counted one time only. About 0.24% of the sample belongs to the ten largest clones.

The cohort was made up of approximately 700 healthy bone marrow donors. At the time of sampling, every cohort member was nominally healthy, though immune exposures that went unrecorded were likely present. The donor was CMV seronegative and was included in the group of about 350 seronegative cohort members. A peripheral blood sample was provided by each donor, and peripheral blood mononuclear cells were used for TCR beta sequencing. The Qiagen DNeasy Blood Extraction Kit was used to extract genomic DNA from the blood cell samples. This TCR was sampled from a boy aged 5-17 years in good health and CMV-seronegative. The sample consisted of PBMCs. The V and J genes are TRBV30 and TRBJ1-1; the best D guess is TRBD1, with 6 bases matching. The DNA sequence is as follows: TGTGCCTGGAGTGTGCGTTGGAGGGGGGGGCCAATGAACACTGAAGCTTTCTTT. This sequence encodes CAWSVRWRGGPMNTEAFF.